A selection of T cell receptor beta chains follows, all from one sample in a study of blood T cell repertoires in COVID-19. TCRdb's table, derived via immunoSEQ multiplex PCR, lists solely in-frame clones and lacks some. The table lists roughly 340,000 clones, 85% to 90% of them singletons, with about 6.7% in the top ten. The material sequenced was peripheral blood. All receptors derive from a woman between 65 and 79 years old with COVID-19, enrolled during active disease. Both conserved end residues are part of each CDR3. Each record gives: V gene, J gene, CDR3 protein.

TRBV30	TRBJ1-1	CAWSDPYRATEAFF
TRBV10-1	TRBJ1-1	CASSEGRDYQNTEAFF
TRBV18	TRBJ2-1	CASSPSLGQGLAEQFF
TRBV28	TRBJ1-5	CASRPPGNQPQHF
TRBV9	TRBJ1-2	CASSLRDRGNYGYTF
TRBV7-8	TRBJ2-5	CASSLGGLAGGETQYF
TRBV24-1	TRBJ2-5	CATSEGTGWGTQYF
TRBV2	TRBJ1-1	CASSVSGGDTEAFF
TRBV11-2	TRBJ2-3	CASSSPGLAGLDTQYF
TRBV5-1	TRBJ2-5	CASSFLGWETQYF
TRBV6-2/TRBV6-3	TRBJ2-6	CASSYPKGAGANVLTF